The clone carrying this T cell receptor beta chain was found many times. As yet, its antigen is unknown. The CDR3 runs to 15 residues. Germline CDR1 is SGHRS and CDR2 is YFSETQ. The V end was cut by 0 bases, the J end by 7 bases, with 13 bases between. This record belongs to a study of T-cell reconstitution after alpha-beta-depleted transplantation in children. Study-wide points: Newly produced T cells mostly provided counts and TCRbeta diversity after one year, as hyperexpanded clones declined.

Unique molecular identifiers tagged the TCRbeta library. TCRdb re-called the PCR reads through MiXCR, storing one row per CDR3 protein. The sample includes around 200,000 distinct CDR3 sequences, 11% of them seen just once. This chain connects TRBV5-1 to TRBJ1-4; maybe TRBD1 (5 bases). The clonotype comes from a child younger than two with acute myeloid leukemia, due to receive a stem cell transplant. The sequenced sample was PBMCs, obtained before TCRalphabeta/CD19-depleted stem cell transplant. CDR3 loop: CASSLGGQFGEKLFF. CDR3 DNA sequence: TGCGCCAGCAGCTTGGGGGGCCAGTTCGGTGAAAAACTGTTTTTT.